The entry that follows covers one TCR beta chain sequence. This record comes from a study of OX40 agonist ivuxolimab in advanced cancers. Method: immunoSEQ multiplex PCR; TCRdb's copy keeps in-frame clones and lacks some. In the table there are some 50,000 clones, 60% to 80% of which are singletons. The sample consisted of CD4+ or CD8+ T cells sorted from blood, taken in a trial of the OX40 agonist ivuxolimab. The sequence was obtained from an adult with an advanced solid tumor such as melanoma, head and neck, liver or kidney cancer.

The CDR3 bases are TGTGCCAGCTCACTCCGGACAGCTATCTCCTACAATGAGCAGTTCTTC. Its protein is CASSLRTAISYNEQFF. This chain uses TRBV18 with TRBJ2-1; D might be TRBD1 (6 bases). The CDR3 spans 16 residues. Deletions cut 4 bases from V and 0 bases from J, with 13 bases between. From germline, CDR1 is KGHSH and CDR2 LQKENI.